This T cell receptor beta chain was sequenced during a study of blood T cell repertoires in COVID-19. This CDR3 is 15 amino acids long. With V trimmed by 2 bases and J by 4 bases, 6 bases remained unmatched. Germline CDR1 is SGHTA and CDR2 is FQGNSA. Here immunoSEQ multiplex PCR was the method, and the copy in TCRdb shows in-frame clones only, minus some. The sample consists of 290,000 or so clones, about nine tenths of them appearing once. Cohorts were assigned according to the clinical history that participants reported. Sequenced: PBMCs or T cells enriched from blood (not recorded which). The receptor comes from a woman in her thirties who had recovered from COVID-19. V is TRBV7-2 and J is TRBJ2-3, with TRBD2 identical over 7 bases. The DNA of the CDR3 is TGTGCCAGCAGCTTATCGGGCGGGAGCTCAGATACGCAGTATTTT. This translates into CASSLSGGSSDTQYF.